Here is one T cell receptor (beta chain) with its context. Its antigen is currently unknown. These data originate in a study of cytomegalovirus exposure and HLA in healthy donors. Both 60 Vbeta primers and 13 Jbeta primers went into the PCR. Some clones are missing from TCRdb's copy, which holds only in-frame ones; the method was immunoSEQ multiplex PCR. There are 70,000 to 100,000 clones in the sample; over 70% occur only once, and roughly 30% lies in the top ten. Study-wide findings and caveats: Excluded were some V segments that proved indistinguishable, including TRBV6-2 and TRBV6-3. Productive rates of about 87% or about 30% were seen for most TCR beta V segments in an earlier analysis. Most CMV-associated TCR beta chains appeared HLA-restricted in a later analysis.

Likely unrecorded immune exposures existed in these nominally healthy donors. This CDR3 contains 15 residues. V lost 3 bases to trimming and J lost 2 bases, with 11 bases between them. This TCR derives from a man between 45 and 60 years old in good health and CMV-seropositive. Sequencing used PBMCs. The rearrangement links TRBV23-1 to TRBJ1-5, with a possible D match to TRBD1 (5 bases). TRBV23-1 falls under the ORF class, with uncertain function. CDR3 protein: CASSQIREGNQPQHF. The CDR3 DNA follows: TGCGCCAGCAGTCAGATCAGGGAAGGCAATCAGCCCCAGCATTTT.